These T cell receptor beta chains were read from a single sample in a study of shared clonotypes between healthy human individuals. Generated by immunoSEQ multiplex PCR, the TCRdb table keeps only in-frame clones and is missing some. In the table there are roughly 600,000 clones, 98% of which are singletons. The specimen sequenced was naive CD8+ T cells sorted from blood. The source of these receptors is a man aged 25-45 years in good health. The CDR3 runs from the conserved cysteine through the conserved F or W.

v_call	j_call	cdr3_aa
TRBV28	TRBJ1-5	CASSYLNSNQPQHF
TRBV7-2	TRBJ2-7	CASSPGTITYEQYF
TRBV27	TRBJ2-7	CASLGPGRDTGTYEQYF
TRBV9	TRBJ2-2	CASSVEGLAGGPAGELFF
TRBV6-4	TRBJ2-1	CASSVTGEARNEQFF
TRBV5-5	TRBJ2-5	CASSPRLAGETQYF
TRBV2	TRBJ2-1	CASSLSGTEGFGEQFF
TRBV28	TRBJ2-7	CASRTERVGYEQYF
TRBV28	TRBJ2-7	CASSFKRPYEQYF
TRBV9	TRBJ2-3	CASSVGVDTQYF
TRBV11-2	TRBJ2-1	CASSPPTSGISNEQFF
TRBV7-9	TRBJ2-2	CASSLPVGTGELFF
TRBV11-2	TRBJ1-1	CASSSWGNPDTEAFF
TRBV27	TRBJ2-5	CASSEVGAQETQYF
TRBV9	TRBJ2-2	CASSLRAGGWNTGELFF
TRBV4-1	TRBJ2-3	CASSQVVGRVYTDTQYF
TRBV6-1	TRBJ1-1	CASSESEQQDTEAFF
TRBV18	TRBJ2-7	CASSPTRQGHNEQYF
TRBV28	TRBJ2-7	CASTPGLAGVEQYF
TRBV14	TRBJ2-1	CASSPGGRNEQFF
TRBV29-1	TRBJ2-1	CSVESGTLGLSSYNEQFF
TRBV4-3	TRBJ2-7	CASSPRTGAYEQYF
TRBV6-5	TRBJ1-2	CATRDHYGYTF
TRBV28	TRBJ2-7	CASSLIRTSGTPRESSYEQYF
TRBV2	TRBJ2-7	CASLGTGGYEQYF
TRBV9	TRBJ2-7	CASSVEDSGSYEQYF
TRBV7-9	TRBJ1-3	CASRGGSGDSSGNTIYF
TRBV7-9	TRBJ2-1	CALEAGYYNEQFF
TRBV25-1	TRBJ2-1	CASSGAGGEFF
TRBV14	TRBJ2-3	CASSQDISGFYGVRDTQYF
TRBV5-4	TRBJ2-3	CASSLEILTSGPTDTQYF
TRBV7-9	TRBJ2-1	CASSPTSGDSYNEQFF
TRBV4-1	TRBJ2-3	CASSQGSRPSTDTQYF
TRBV5-4	TRBJ2-7	CASSLVAAGGEQYF
TRBV6-6	TRBJ2-3	CASSPGSALPADTQYF
TRBV27	TRBJ1-4	CASSLSRGGQEKLFF
TRBV5-1	TRBJ2-3	CASSYGDRGLGTDTQYF
TRBV7-3	TRBJ2-1	CASSSPDGVREQFF
TRBV7-9	TRBJ1-5	CASSLGEGYNQPQHF
TRBV11-2	TRBJ2-1	CASSLGGSGLEDEQFF
TRBV10-1	TRBJ2-7	CASSLGHGAHEQYF
TRBV7-2	TRBJ2-7	CASSSSGSYEQYF
TRBV28	TRBJ2-7	CASSPGGSYEQYF
TRBV4-1	TRBJ2-2	CASSLTVDRAGGELFF